This T cell receptor (beta chain) was observed in a study of PD-L1 blockade in urothelial cancer. PCRs each included synthetic TCR analog templates spiked in. The method was immunoSEQ multiplex PCR; TCRdb's version includes in-frame clones alone and lacks a portion of them. The repertoire has some 120,000 clones, around 88% of them found once; the top ten carry 2.4%. Germline V gene lookup returns CDR1 KGHSH and CDR2 LQKENI. Trimming at V came to 3 bases and at J to 3 bases, leaving 6 bases not matched to a gene. The CDR3 is 16 amino acids. Time point meaning: peripheral blood 6 weeks after treatment start.

The sample consisted of PBMCs, taken around atezolizumab (anti-PD-L1) treatment. The V and J genes are TRBV18 and TRBJ2-2, with TRBD2 matching over 8 bases. The receptor comes from a man aged 50 to 60 with urothelial cancer. The DNA for the CDR3 is TGTGCCAGCTCACCCAGCGGGAGAACTTACACCGGGGAGCTGTTTTTT. Amino acids: CASSPSGRTYTGELFF. Together with reference TRBV18 and TRBJ2-2, the CDR3 gives the full variable domain: NAGVMQNPRHLVRRRGQEARLRCSPMKGHSHVYWYRQLPEEGLKFMVYLQKENIIDESGMPKERFSAEFPKEGPSILRIQQVVRGDSAAYFCASSPSGRTYTGELFFGEGSRLTVL.